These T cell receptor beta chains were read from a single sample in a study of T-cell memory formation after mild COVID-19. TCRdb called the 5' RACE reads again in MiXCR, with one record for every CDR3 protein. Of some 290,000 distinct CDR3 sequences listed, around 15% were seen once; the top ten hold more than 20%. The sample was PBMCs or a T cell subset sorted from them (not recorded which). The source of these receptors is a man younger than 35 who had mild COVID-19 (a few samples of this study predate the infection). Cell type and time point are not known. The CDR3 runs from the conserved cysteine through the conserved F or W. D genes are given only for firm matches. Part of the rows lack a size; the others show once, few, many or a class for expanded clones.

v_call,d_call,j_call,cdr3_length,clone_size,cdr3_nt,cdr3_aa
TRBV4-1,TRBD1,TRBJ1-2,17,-,TGCGCCAGCAGCCAAGGGTACGGGACAGGGAGTTTCTATGGCTACACCTTC,CASSQGYGTGSFYGYTF
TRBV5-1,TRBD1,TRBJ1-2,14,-,TGCGCCAGCAGCCCACAACAGGGGCTTCAAGGCTACACCTTC,CASSPQQGLQGYTF
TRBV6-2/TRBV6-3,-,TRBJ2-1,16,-,TGTGCCAGCAGTTCACTCTGGGACGTTGCCTACAATGAGCAGTTCTTC,CASSSLWDVAYNEQFF
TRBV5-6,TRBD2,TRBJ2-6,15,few,TGTGCCAGCAGCCCGGGACTATCCGGGGCCAACGTCCTGACTTTC,CASSPGLSGANVLTF
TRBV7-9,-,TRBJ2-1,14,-,TGTGCCAGCAGCTTAGCGTGGGGGCGCAATGAGCAGTTCTTC,CASSLAWGRNEQFF
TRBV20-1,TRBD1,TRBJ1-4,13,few,TGCAGTGCTGCCACAGGGGGCATCGGAAAACTGTTTTTT,CSAATGGIGKLFF
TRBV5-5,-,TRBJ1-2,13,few,TGTGCCAGCAGCTTGACGGAGGTCTATGGCTACACCTTC,CASSLTEVYGYTF
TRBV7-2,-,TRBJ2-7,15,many,TGTGCCAGCAGCTTTAGGCGGGACAGCTCTTACGAGCAGTACTTC,CASSFRRDSSYEQYF
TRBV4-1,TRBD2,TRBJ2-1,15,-,TGCGCCAGCAGCCCAAAACTAGCGGGGGTCGATGAGCAGTTCTTC,CASSPKLAGVDEQFF
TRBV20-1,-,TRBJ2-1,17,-,TGCAGTGCTAGAGATCTTGGACTCGACAACTCCTACAATGAGCAGTTCTTC,CSARDLGLDNSYNEQFF
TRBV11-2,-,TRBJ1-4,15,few,TGTGCCAGCAGCGACCAGACGGTTTATAATGAAAAACTGTTTTTT,CASSDQTVYNEKLFF
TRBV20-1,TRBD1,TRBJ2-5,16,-,TGCAGTGCTAGAGATCGGGACAGGGCTTGGGTGGAGACCCAGTACTTC,CSARDRDRAWVETQYF
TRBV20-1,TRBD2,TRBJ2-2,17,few,TGCAGTGCTAGAGACTATAGCGGGGGGCCATTCTCCGGGGAGCTGTTTTTT,CSARDYSGGPFSGELFF
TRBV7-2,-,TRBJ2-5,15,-,TGTGCCAGCAGCTTGAATGCAGGGCAAAGGAAGACCCAGTACTTC,CASSLNAGQRKTQYF
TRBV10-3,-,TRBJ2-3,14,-,TGTGCCATCAGTGAAACAGGGCTAGGAGATACGCAGTATTTT,CAISETGLGDTQYF
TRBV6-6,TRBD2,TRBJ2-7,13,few,TGTGCCACCACCTCGGGGGGGTCGCGCGAGCAGTACTTC,CATTSGGSREQYF
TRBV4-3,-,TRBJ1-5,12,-,TGCGCCAGCAGAGACAGCCCGAAGCCCCAGCATTTT,CASRDSPKPQHF
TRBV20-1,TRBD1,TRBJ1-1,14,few,TGCAGTGCTAGGACAGGGGGCCTGAACACTGAAGCTTTCTTT,CSARTGGLNTEAFF
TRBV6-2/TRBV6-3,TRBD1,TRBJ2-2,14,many,TGTGCCAGCAATGACAGGGGAATAGCCGGGGAGCTGTTTTTT,CASNDRGIAGELFF
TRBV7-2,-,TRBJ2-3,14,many,TGTGCCAGCAGCCCTATAGTGGGGACAGATACGCAGTATTTT,CASSPIVGTDTQYF
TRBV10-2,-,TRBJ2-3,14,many,TGCGCCAGCTCTACTAGCCACAGCACAGATACGCAGTATTTT,CASSTSHSTDTQYF
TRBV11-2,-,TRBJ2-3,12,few,TGTGCCAGCAGCTTAGAGAGCTATACGCAGTATTTT,CASSLESYTQYF
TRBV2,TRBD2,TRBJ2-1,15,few,TGTGCCAGCAGCTGGAGCGGGGGGGATCTTGAGGAGCAGTTCTTC,CASSWSGGDLEEQFF
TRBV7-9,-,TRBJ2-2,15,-,TGTGCAGTCGATCGGGGGTTCGCGAACACCGGGGAGCTGTTTTTT,CAVDRGFANTGELFF
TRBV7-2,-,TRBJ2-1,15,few,TGTGCCAGCACCATCCCAAGGGGGTTCTACAATGAGCAGTTCTTC,CASTIPRGFYNEQFF
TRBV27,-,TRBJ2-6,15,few,TGTGCCAGCAGTTACGGGGCTTCTGGGGCCAACGTCCTGACTTTC,CASSYGASGANVLTF
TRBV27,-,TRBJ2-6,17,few,TGTGCCAGCAGCCGCGAGGGTTCGAGCTCTGGGGCCAACGTCCTGACTTTC,CASSREGSSSGANVLTF
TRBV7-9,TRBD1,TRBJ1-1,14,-,TGTGCCAGCAGCTTAGTAGGGACAGGGGGCTGGGCTTTCTTT,CASSLVGTGGWAFF
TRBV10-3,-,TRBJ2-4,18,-,TGTGCCATCAGTGAGTCTGAGGCGTCCACCTTAGCCAAAAACATTCAGTACTTC,CAISESEASTLAKNIQYF
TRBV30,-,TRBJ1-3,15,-,TGTGCCTGGAGCGAAAAAGGGATTGGGGGAAACACCATATATTTT,CAWSEKGIGGNTIYF
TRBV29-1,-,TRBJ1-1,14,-,TGCAGCGTACAATACAGGTTAATGAACACTGAAGCTTTCTTT,CSVQYRLMNTEAFF
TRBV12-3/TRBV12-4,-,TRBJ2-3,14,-,TGTGCCAGCAGGCCCGGGTGGGGGGCAGATACGCAGTATTTT,CASRPGWGADTQYF
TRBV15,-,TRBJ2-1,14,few,TGTGCCACCAGCAGAGACTGGGTTCGAAATGAGCAGTTCTTC,CATSRDWVRNEQFF
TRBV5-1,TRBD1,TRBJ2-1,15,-,TGCGCCAGCAGCTTGTCCGGGACAGGGATGGATGAGCAGTTCTTC,CASSLSGTGMDEQFF
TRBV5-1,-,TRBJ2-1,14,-,TGCGCCAGCAGTCACCCCGGGGGGCCAGATGAGCAGTTCTTC,CASSHPGGPDEQFF
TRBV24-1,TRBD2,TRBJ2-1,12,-,TGTGCCACCCAAGCGGGGGGTCATGAGCAGTTCTTC,CATQAGGHEQFF
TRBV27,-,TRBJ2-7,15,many,TGTGCCAGCAGTCAAAAGCCCGGGAGAGGCTACGAGCAGTACTTC,CASSQKPGRGYEQYF
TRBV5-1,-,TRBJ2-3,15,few,TGCGCCAGCAGCTCCCCACTAGGGTTGACAGATACGCAGTATTTT,CASSSPLGLTDTQYF
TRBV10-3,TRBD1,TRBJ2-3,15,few,TGTGCCATCAGTGAGGCTGGGACAGGCACAGATACGCAGTATTTT,CAISEAGTGTDTQYF
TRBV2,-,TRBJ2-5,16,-,TGTGCCAGCAGTGCCCTCCCGGGGCTCTCGGAAGAGACCCAGTACTTC,CASSALPGLSEETQYF
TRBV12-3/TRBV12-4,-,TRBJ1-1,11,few,TGTGCCAGCAGTCGGACAGCTGAAGCTTTCTTT,CASSRTAEAFF
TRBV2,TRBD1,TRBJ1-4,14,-,TGTGCCAGCAGCGAGGACAGGGGCGGTGAAAAACTGTTTTTT,CASSEDRGGEKLFF
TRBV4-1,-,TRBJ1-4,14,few,TGCGCCACCCAGCAGGGAATGGGAGGAGAAAAACTGTTTTTT,CATQQGMGGEKLFF
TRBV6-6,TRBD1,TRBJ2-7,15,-,TGTGCCAGCAGTCGACAGGGGGGCAGCTCCTACGAGCAGTACTTC,CASSRQGGSSYEQYF
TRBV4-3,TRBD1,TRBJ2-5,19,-,TGCGCCAGCAGCCAAGAAAGGGGTGTGTGGGACAGGGGTTTAGAGACCCAGTACTTC,CASSQERGVWDRGLETQYF
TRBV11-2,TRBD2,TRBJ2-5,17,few,TGTGCCAGCAGCTTAGATCCGAGCGGGGCGCAGTGGGAGACCCAGTACTTC,CASSLDPSGAQWETQYF
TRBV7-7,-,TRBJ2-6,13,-,TGTGCTAGCACCCCAACCCCCGGGAGCGTCCTGACTTTC,CASTPTPGSVLTF
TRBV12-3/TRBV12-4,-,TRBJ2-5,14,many,TGTGCCAGCAGTTTAGAGGGTAGCACGGAGACCCAGTACTTC,CASSLEGSTETQYF
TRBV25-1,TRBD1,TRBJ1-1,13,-,TGTGCCAGCAGTGAAGACAGGGACGGTCCCGCTTTCTTT,CASSEDRDGPAFF
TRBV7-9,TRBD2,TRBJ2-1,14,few,TGTGCCAGCAGCTTAGATGGGCGGGAGGATGAGCAGTTCTTC,CASSLDGREDEQFF
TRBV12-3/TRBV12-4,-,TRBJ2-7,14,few,TGTGCCAGCAGTTTAGGGGACGGAGCCTACGAGCAGTACTTC,CASSLGDGAYEQYF
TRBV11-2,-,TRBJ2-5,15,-,TGTGCCAGCAGCTTAGAGGCGGACTACCAAGAGACCCAGTACTTC,CASSLEADYQETQYF
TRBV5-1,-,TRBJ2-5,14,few,TGCGCCAGCAGCTCCCGGGACCCATCGGGGACCCAGTACTTC,CASSSRDPSGTQYF
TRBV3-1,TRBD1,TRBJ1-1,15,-,TGTGCCAGCAGCCAGACCGGGACAGAGAACACTGAAGCTTTCTTT,CASSQTGTENTEAFF
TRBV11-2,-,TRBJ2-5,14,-,TGTGCCAGCAGCGAAGGGTGGCAGGGCCAGACCCAGTACTTC,CASSEGWQGQTQYF
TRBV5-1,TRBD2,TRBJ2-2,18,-,TGCGCCAGCAGCGCACCCTCGGCGGGGGGTACGAACACCGGGGAGCTGTTTTTT,CASSAPSAGGTNTGELFF